At least ten counts were recorded for the clone carrying this T cell receptor beta chain. Its antigen is unidentified. These data are taken from a study of T cells in Graves' hyperthyroidism and ophthalmopathy. RNA transcripts served as the template for amplifying TCR beta CDR3 regions. The primer set for the first-round RT-PCR of the TCR CDR3 was HTBI. TCRdb fed the multiplex PCR reads into MiXCR, producing one record per CDR3 protein. The table records a few hundred thousand distinct CDR3 sequences, about 14% of them present only once. Whole-study results and caveats: Ophthalmopathy was predicted by the model a median of roughly 6.6 months ahead of onset.

Sequencing used blood. This receptor was obtained from a young woman with Graves' ophthalmopathy.

CDR3 residues: CASSLAPVGEVIYEQYF. The CDR3 bases are TGTGCCAGCAGCTTAGCCCCGGTGGGCGAGGTTATCTACGAGCAGTACTTC. J is TRBJ2-7 and V is TRBV7-8; D ambiguous. Germline V CDR1 and CDR2: SGHVS, FQNEAQ. The CDR3 totals 17 residues. The V end was cut by 0 bases, the J end by 3 bases, with 18 bases between.